The 9 T cell receptor beta chains in this list originate from one sample, sequenced in a study of shared clonotypes between healthy human individuals. Profiled with immunoSEQ multiplex PCR; TCRdb holds only in-frame clones, not every one. The sample contains 2 million to 2.5 million clones, over 85% of which appear only once. The sample comprised naive CD4+ T cells from PBMCs. Subset described: CD45RA+ positively selected. The receptors originated from a man between 18 and 35 years old in good health. Some clones in this sample may be carry-over from other donors' samples.

This clone was counted a single time. The chain is built from TRBV2 and TRBJ2-7, with 8 bases identical to TRBD2. From germline, CDR1 is SNHLY and CDR2 FYNNEI. The V gene end was trimmed by 3 bases and the J gene end by 2 bases; junction bases not matched to a gene: 9. The CDR3 has 16 amino acids. This chain's CDR3 is CASSDLEGRGAYEQYF. CDR3 coding DNA: TGTGCCAGCAGTGACCTAGAGGGGCGGGGGGCCTACGAGCAGTACTTC.

The CDR3 DNA reads TGTGCCAGCAGGGGGGACCACCGGGAGTGGGGTGAGCAGTTCTTC. Translation: CASRGDHREWGEQFF. V gene TRBV6-6 combines with J gene TRBJ2-1; D is possibly TRBD2 (6 bases). Per germline, CDR1 MNHNY and CDR2 SVGAGI (reference sequence). The germline V and J ends were trimmed by 6 bases and 9 bases, with 21 bases remaining between them. The CDR3 is made up of 15 amino acids.

V usage is TRBV30 and J usage is TRBJ1-3; 7 bases are a match to TRBD1. The CDR3 sequence is 13 residues long. With V trimmed by 2 bases and J by 4 bases, 2 bases remained unmatched. CDR1 GTSNPN and CDR2 SVGIG come from the germline V gene (reference sequence). The chain's CDR3 is CAWSLQGGNTIYF. CDR3 bases: TGTGCCTGGAGTCTACAGGGGGGAAACACCATATATTTT. Looking up the rest from reference TRBV30 and TRBJ1-3 gives the full variable domain: SQTIHQWPATLVQPVGSPLSLECTVEGTSNPNLYWYRQAAGRGLQLLFYSVGIGQISSEVPQNLSASRPQDRQFILSSKKLLLSDSGFYLCAWSLQGGNTIYFGEGSWLTVV.

This sequence joins TRBV2 and TRBJ2-7; a possible D gene is TRBD2 (5 bases). Germline V CDR1 and CDR2: SNHLY, FYNNEI. Trimming left V 2 bases short and J 2 bases short, with 10 bases between. The CDR3 spans 14 residues. DNA of the CDR3: TGTGCCAGCAGTGAATCGGCGGGTCCCTACGAGCAGTACTTC. It yields the protein CASSESAGPYEQYF.

The chain is built from TRBV5-1 and TRBJ2-4; TRBD1 might be the D (5 bases). This CDR3 is 15 amino acids long. Germline V gene sequence: CDR1 SGHRS, CDR2 YFSETQ. V lost 4 bases and J 0 bases, leaving 11 bases between the germline ends. The CDR3 is CASSADRLAKNIQYF. In DNA form, the CDR3 reads TGCGCCAGCAGCGCCGACAGACTAGCCAAAAACATTCAGTACTTC. Using reference TRBV5-1 and TRBJ2-4 for the parts outside the CDR3, the full variable domain is KAGVTQTPRYLIKTRGQQVTLSCSPISGHRSVSWYQQTPGQGLQFLFEYFSETQRNKGNFPGRFSGRQFSNSRSEMNVSTLELGDSALYLCASSADRLAKNIQYFGAGTRLSVL.

This clone was seen a single time. The CDR3 DNA follows: TGTGCCAGAGGCCCCTGGGACTTGTACTTC. It codes for CARGPWDLYF. This chain links TRBV27 with TRBJ2-7; D possibly corresponds to TRBD2 (6 bases). The CDR3 contains 10 residues. The V and J ends lost 9 bases and 12 bases respectively, with 15 bases between them. Per germline, CDR1 MNHEY and CDR2 SMNVEV (reference sequence).

The chain has TRBV4-1 and TRBJ2-1; D is perhaps TRBD2 (5 bases). From germline, CDR1 is MGHRA and CDR2 YSYEKL. The CDR3 is made up of 16 amino acids. V was cut by 5 bases and J by 3 bases, with 17 bases left in between. Here the CDR3 reads CASSSVGRALYNEQFF. In DNA form, the CDR3 reads TGCGCCAGCAGCTCCGTCGGGCGGGCCCTCTACAATGAGCAGTTCTTC.

V is TRBV7-9 and J is TRBJ2-7; no definite D call. Judging by the DNA end, TRBJ2-5 fits better; the J call may be wrong. CDR1 is SEHNR, CDR2 FQNEAQ, per germline (reference sequence). CDR3 size: 13 residues. CDR3 amino acids: CASSLVEQETQYF. The CDR3 coding sequence is TGTGCCAGCAGCTTAGTGGAGCAAGAGACCCAGTACTTC.

Here the CDR3 reads CASSLAGGTLSYEQYF. In nucleotides, the CDR3 is TGTGCCAGCAGCTTAGCGGGGGGGACACTTTCCTACGAGCAGTACTTC. This sequence joins TRBV7-9 and TRBJ2-7, with D possibly being TRBD2 (7 bases). V lost 0 bases and J 1 base, leaving 13 bases between the germline ends. From germline, CDR1 is SEHNR and CDR2 FQNEAQ (reference sequence). This CDR3 contains 16 residues.